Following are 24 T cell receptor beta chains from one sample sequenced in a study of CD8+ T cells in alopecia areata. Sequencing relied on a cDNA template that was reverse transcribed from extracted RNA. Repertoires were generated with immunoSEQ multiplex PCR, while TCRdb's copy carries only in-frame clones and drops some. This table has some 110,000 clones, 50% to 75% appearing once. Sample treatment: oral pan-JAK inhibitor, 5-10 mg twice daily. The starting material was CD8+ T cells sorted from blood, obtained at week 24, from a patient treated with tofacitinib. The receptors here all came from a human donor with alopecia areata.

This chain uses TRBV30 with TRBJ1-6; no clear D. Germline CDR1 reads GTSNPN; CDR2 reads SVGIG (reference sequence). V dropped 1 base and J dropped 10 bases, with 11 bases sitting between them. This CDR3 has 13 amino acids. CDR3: CAWSGGWESPLHF. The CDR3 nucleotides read TGTGCCTGGAGTGGAGGTTGGGAATCACCCCTCCACTTT.

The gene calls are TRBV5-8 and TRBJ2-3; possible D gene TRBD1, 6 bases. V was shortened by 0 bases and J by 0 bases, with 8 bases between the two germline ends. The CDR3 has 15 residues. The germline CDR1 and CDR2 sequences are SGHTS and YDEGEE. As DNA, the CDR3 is TGTGCCAGCAGCTTGGGACAGGATAGCACAGATACGCAGTATTTT. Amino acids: CASSLGQDSTDTQYF.

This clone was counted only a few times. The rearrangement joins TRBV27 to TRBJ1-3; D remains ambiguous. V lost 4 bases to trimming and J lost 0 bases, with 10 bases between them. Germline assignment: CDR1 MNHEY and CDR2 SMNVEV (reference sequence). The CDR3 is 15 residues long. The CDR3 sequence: CASSSDGYSGNTIYF. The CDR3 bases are TGTGCCAGCAGTTCGGACGGGTACTCTGGAAACACCATATATTTT.

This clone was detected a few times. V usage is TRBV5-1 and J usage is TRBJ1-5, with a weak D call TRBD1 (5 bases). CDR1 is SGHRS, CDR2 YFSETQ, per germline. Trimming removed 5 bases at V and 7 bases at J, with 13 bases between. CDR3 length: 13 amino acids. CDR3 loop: CASSIGTNQPQHF. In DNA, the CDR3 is TGCGCCAGCAGTATAGGGACGAACCAGCCCCAGCATTTT.

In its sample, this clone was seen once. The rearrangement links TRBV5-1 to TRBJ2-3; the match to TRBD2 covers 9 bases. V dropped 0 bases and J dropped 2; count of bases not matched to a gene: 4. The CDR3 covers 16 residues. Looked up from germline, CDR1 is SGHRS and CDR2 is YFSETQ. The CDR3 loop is CASSLGLAGFTDTQYF. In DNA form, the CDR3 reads TGCGCCAGCAGCTTGGGTCTAGCGGGGTTCACAGATACGCAGTATTTT.

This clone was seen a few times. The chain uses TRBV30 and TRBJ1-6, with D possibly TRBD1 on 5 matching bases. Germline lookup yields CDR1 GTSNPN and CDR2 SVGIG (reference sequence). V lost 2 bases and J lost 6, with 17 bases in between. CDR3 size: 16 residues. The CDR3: CAWSFGAPPLNSPLHF. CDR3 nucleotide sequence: TGTGCCTGGAGTTTCGGGGCACCTCCGCTTAATTCACCCCTCCACTTT.

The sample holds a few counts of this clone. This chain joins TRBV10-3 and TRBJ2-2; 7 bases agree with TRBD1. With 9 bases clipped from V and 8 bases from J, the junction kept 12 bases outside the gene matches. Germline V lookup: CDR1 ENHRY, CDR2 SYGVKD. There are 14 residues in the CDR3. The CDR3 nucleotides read TGTGCCATTAGGGGACAGCGCTGTTGTGGGGAGCTGTTTTTT. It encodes CAIRGQRCCGELFF.

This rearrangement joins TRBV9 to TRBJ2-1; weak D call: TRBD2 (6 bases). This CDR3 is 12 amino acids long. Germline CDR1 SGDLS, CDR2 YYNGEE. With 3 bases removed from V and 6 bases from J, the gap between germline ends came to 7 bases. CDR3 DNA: TGTGCCAGCAGCGGACTAGGCAATGAGCAGTTCTTC. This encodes CASSGLGNEQFF.

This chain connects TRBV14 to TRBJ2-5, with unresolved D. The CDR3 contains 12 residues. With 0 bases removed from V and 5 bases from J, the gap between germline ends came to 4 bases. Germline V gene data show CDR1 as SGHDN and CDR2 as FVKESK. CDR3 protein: CASSQEWETQYF. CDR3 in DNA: TGTGCCAGCAGCCAAGAGTGGGAGACCCAGTACTTC.

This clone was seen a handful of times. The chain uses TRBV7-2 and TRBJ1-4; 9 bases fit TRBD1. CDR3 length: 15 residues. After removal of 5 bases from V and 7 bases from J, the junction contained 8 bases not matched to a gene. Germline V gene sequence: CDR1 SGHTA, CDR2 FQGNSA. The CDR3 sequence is CASSGRTGAGEKLFF. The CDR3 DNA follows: TGTGCCAGCAGCGGCCGGACAGGGGCGGGTGAAAAACTGTTTTTT.

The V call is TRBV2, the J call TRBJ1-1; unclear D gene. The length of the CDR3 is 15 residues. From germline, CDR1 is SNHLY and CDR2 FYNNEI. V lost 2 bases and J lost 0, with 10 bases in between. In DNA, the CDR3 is TGTGCCAGCAGTGAACCTGGACGGCTGAACACTGAAGCTTTCTTT. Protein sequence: CASSEPGRLNTEAFF.

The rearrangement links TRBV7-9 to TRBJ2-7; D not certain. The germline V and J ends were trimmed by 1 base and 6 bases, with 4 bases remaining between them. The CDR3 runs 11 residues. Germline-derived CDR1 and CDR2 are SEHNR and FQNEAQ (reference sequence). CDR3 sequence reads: CASSLEPEQYF. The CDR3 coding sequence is TGTGCCAGCAGCTTAGAACCCGAGCAGTACTTC.

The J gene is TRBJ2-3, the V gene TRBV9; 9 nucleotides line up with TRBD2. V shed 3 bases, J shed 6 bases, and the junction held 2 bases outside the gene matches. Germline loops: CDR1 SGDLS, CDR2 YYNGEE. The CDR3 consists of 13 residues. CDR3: CASSEGLADTQYF. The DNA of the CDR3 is TGTGCCAGCAGCGAGGGACTAGCTGATACGCAGTATTTT.

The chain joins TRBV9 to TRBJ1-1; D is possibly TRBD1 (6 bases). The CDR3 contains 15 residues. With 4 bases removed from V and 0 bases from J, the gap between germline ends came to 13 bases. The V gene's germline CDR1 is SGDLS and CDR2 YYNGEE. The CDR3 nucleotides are TGTGCCAGCAGCTATAACAGGGAGTTGAACACTGAAGCTTTCTTT. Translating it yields CASSYNRELNTEAFF.

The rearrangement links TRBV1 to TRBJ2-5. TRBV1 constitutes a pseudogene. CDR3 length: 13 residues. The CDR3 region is CTSSWLGQETQYF. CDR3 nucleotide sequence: TGCACCAGCAGTTGGCTCGGCCAAGAGACCCAGTACTTC.

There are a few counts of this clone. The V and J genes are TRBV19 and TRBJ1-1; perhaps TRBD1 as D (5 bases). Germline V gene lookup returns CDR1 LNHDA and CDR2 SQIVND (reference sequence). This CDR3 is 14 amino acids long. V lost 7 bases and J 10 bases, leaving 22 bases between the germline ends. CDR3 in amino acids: CASTTDLEDKRAFF. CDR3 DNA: TGTGCCAGTACCACGGATTTGGAGGACAAACGAGCTTTCTTT.

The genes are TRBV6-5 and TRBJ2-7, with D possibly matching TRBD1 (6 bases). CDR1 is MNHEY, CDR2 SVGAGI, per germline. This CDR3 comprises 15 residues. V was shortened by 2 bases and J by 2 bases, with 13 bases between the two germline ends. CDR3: CASSYTDRSPYEQYF. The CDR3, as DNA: TGTGCCAGCAGTTACACCGACAGGAGCCCCTACGAGCAGTACTTC.

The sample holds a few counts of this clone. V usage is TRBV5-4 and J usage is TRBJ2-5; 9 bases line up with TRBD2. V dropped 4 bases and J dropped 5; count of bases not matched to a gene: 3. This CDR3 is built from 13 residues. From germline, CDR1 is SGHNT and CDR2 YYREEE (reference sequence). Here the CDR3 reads CASSQRGDETQYF. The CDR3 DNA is TGTGCCAGCAGCCAGCGGGGGGATGAGACCCAGTACTTC. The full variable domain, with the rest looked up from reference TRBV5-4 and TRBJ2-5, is ETGVTQSPTHLIKTRGQQVTLRCSSQSGHNTVSWYQQALGQGPQFIFQYYREEENGRGNFPPRFSGLQFPNYSSELNVNALELDDSALYLCASSQRGDETQYFGPGTRLLVL.

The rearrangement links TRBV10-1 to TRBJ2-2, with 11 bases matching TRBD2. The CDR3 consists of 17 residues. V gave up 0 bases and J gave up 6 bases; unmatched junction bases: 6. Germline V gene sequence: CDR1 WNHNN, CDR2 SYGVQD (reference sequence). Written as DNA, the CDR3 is TGCGCCAGCAGTGAGTCGACTAGCGGGGCGGTTGCCGGGGAGCTGTTTTTT. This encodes CASSESTSGAVAGELFF.

CDR3 protein: CASSRLGGDEQYF. For the CDR3, the DNA is TGTGCCAGCAGCCGACTGGGAGGGGACGAGCAGTACTTC. This chain connects TRBV7-9 to TRBJ2-7; TRBD2 agrees at 7 bases. After removal of 5 bases from V and 5 bases from J, the junction contained 6 bases not matched to a gene. CDR1 is SEHNR, CDR2 FQNEAQ, per germline (reference sequence). The CDR3 is made up of 13 amino acids.

In DNA form, the CDR3 reads TGTGCCAGCAGTTTCGGCGGACCGAGCTACAATGAGCAGTTCTTC. This gives the protein CASSFGGPSYNEQFF. V and J are TRBV27 and TRBJ2-1; D gene uncertain. Trimming removed 3 bases at V and 3 bases at J, with 12 bases between. The CDR3 extends over 15 amino acids. Looked up from germline, CDR1 is MNHEY and CDR2 is SMNVEV (reference sequence).

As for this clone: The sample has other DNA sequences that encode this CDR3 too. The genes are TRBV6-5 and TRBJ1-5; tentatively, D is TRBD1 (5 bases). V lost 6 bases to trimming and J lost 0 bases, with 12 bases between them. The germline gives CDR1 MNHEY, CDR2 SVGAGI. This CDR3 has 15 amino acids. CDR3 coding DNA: TGTGCCAGCAGCCTCCAGGGATATAGCAATCAGCCCCAGCATTTT. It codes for CASSLQGYSNQPQHF.

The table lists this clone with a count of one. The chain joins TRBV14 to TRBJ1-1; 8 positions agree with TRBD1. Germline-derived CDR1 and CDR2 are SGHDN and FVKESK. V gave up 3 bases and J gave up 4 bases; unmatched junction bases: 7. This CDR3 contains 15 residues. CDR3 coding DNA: TGTGCCAGCAGCCATCTGGGACAGGAGGGCACTGAAGCTTTCTTT. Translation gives CASSHLGQEGTEAFF. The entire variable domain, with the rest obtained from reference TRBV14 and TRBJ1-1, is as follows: EAGVTQFPSHSVIEKGQTVTLRCDPISGHDNLYWYRRVMGKEIKFLLHFVKESKQDESGMPNNRFLAERTGGTYSTLKVQPAELEDSGVYFCASSHLGQEGTEAFFGQGTRLTVV.

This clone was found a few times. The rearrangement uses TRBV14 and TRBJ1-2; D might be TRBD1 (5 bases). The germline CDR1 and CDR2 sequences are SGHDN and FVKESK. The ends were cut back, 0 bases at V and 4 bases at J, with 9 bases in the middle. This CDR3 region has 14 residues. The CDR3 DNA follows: TGTGCCAGCAGCCAAGATCAGGGCGGCTATGGCTACACCTTC. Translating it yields CASSQDQGGYGYTF. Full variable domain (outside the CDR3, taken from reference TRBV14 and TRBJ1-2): EAGVTQFPSHSVIEKGQTVTLRCDPISGHDNLYWYRRVMGKEIKFLLHFVKESKQDESGMPNNRFLAERTGGTYSTLKVQPAELEDSGVYFCASSQDQGGYGYTFGSGTRLTVV.